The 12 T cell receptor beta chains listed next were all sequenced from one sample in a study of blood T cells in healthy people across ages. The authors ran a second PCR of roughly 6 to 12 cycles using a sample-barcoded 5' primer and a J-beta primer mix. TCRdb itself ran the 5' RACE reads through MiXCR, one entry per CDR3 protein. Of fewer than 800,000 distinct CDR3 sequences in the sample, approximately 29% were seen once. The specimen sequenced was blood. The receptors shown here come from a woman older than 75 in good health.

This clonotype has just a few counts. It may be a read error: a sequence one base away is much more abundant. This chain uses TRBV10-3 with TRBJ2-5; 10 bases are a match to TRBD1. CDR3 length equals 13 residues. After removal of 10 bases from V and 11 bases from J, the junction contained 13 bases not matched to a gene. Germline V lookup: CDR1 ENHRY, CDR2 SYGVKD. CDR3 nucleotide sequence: TGTGCCACGATTGGAGGGACAGGGGAAAAGCAGTACTTC. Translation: CATIGGTGEKQYF.

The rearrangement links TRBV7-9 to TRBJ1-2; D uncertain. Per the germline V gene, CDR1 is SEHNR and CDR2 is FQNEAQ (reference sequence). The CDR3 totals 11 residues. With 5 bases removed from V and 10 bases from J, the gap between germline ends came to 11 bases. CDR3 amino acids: CASSPTDDYTF. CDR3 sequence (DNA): TGTGCCAGCAGCCCGACGGATGACTACACCTTC.

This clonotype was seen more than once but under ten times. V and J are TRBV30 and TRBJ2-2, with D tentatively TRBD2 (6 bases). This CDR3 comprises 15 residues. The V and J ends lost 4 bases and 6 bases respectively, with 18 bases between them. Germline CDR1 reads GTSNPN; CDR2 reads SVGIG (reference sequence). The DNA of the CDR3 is TGTGCCTGGATGGACCGGGGGTTTGTTGCCGGGGAGCTGTTTTTT. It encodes CAWMDRGFVAGELFF. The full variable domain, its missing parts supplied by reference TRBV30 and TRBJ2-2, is SQTIHQWPATLVQPVGSPLSLECTVEGTSNPNLYWYRQAAGRGLQLLFYSVGIGQISSEVPQNLSASRPQDRQFILSSKKLLLSDSGFYLCAWMDRGFVAGELFFGEGSRLTVL.

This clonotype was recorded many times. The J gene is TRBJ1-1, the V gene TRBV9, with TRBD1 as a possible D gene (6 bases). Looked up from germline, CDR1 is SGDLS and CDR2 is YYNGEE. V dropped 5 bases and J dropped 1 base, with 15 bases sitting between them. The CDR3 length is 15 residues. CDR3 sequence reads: CASRDFGGPNTEAFF. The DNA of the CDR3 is TGTGCCAGCAGGGATTTCGGGGGGCCGAACACTGAAGCTTTCTTT.

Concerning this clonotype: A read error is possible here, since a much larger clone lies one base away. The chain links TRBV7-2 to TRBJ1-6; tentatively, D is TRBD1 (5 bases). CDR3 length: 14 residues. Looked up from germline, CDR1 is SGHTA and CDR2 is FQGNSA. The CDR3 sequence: CVSSLKGTPSPLHF. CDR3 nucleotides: TGTGTCAGCAGCTTAAAAGGGACCCCCTCACCCCTCCACTTT.

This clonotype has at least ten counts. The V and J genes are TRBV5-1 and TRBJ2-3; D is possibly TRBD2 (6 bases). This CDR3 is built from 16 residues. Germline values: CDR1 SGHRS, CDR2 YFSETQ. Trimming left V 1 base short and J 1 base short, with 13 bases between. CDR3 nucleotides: TGCGCCAGCAGCTTGCCCGGGACGGGAGGCACAGATACGCAGTATTTT. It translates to CASSLPGTGGTDTQYF.

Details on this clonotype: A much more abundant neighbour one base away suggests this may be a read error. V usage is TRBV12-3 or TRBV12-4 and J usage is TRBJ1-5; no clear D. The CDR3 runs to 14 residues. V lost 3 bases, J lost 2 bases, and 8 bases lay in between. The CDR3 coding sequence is TGTGCCAGCAGTTTGTGGCCACGCAATCAGCCCCAGCATTTT. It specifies CASSLWPRNQPQHF.

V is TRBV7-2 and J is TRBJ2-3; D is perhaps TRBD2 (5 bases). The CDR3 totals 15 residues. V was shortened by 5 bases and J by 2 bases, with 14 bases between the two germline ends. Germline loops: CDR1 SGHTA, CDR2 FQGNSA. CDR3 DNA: TGTGCCAGCAGCGCAACGGGATCCGACACAGATACGCAGTATTTT. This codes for CASSATGSDTDTQYF.

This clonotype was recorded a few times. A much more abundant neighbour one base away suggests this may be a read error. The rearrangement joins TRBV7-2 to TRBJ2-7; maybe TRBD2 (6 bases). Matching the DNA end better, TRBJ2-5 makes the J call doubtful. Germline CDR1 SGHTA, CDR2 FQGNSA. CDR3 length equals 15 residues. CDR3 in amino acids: CASSLGAGAGETQYF. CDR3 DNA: TGTGCCAGCAGCTTAGGGGCGGGCGCGGGGGAGACCCAGTACTTC.

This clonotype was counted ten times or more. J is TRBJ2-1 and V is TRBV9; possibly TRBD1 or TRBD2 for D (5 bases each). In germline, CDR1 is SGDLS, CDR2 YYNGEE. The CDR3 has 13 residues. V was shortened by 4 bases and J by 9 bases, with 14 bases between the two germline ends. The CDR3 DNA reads TGTGCCAGCAGCCATTCGGGGCGCGGTGAGCAGTTCTTC. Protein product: CASSHSGRGEQFF.

The CDR3 coding sequence is TGCGCCAGCAGCTTGGAGGAGGGAGGGTCCACAGATACGCAGTATTTT. Amino acid sequence: CASSLEEGGSTDTQYF. This rearrangement joins TRBV5-1 to TRBJ2-3; 7 nucleotides agree with TRBD2. CDR3 length equals 16 residues. The V gene's germline CDR1 is SGHRS and CDR2 YFSETQ. Trimming took 0 bases from V and 2 from J; bases not matched to a gene: 6.

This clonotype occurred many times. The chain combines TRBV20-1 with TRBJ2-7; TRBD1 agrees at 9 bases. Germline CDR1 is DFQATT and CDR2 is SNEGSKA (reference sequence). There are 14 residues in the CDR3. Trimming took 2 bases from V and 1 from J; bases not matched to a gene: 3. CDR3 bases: TGCAGTGCTAGAAGGGACAGGGTTTCCTACGAGCAGTACTTC. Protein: CSARRDRVSYEQYF.